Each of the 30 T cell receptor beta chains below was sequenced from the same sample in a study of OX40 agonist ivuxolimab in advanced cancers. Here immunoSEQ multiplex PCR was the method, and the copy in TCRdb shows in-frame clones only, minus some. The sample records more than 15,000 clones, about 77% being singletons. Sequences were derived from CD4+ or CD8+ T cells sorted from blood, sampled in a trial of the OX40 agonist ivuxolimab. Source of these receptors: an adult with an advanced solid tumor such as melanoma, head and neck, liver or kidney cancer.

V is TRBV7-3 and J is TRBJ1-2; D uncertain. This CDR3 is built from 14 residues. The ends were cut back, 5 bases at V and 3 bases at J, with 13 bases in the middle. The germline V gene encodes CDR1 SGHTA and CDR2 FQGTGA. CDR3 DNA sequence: TGTGCCAGCAGCCCAACTGGCGGTTACTATGGCTACACCTTC. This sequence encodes CASSPTGGYYGYTF. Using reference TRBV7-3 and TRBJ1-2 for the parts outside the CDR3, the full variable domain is GAGVSQTPSNKVTEKGKYVELRCDPISGHTALYWYRQSLGQGPEFLIYFQGTGAADDSGLPNDRFFAVRPEGSVSTLKIQRTERGDSAVYLCASSPTGGYYGYTFGSGTRLTVV.

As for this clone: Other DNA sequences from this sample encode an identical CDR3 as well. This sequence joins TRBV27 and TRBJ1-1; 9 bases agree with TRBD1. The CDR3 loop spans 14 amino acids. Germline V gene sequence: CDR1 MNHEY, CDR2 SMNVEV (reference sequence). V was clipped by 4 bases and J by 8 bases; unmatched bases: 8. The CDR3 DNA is TGTGCCAGCAGTTCCTACAGGGGGCTCACCGAAGCTTTCTTT. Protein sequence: CASSSYRGLTEAFF.

This CDR3 reads CASSLDATGTGGGQYF. CDR3 DNA: TGTGCCAGCAGCTTAGATGCGACCGGGACAGGGGGAGGGCAGTACTTC. The chain couples TRBV7-6 to TRBJ2-7; 11 bases are a match to TRBD1. J gave up 9 bases and V 1 base, and 11 bases lay outside the gene matches. The CDR3 is 16 amino acids. In germline, CDR1 is SGHVS, CDR2 FNYEAQ.

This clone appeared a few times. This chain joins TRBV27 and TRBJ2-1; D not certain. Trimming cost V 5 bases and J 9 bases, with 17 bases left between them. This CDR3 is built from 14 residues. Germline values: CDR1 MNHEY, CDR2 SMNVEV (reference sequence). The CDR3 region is CASSPTSTAPEQFF. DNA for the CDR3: TGTGCCAGCAGTCCCACTTCTACTGCGCCTGAGCAGTTCTTC.

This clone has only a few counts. CDR3 loop: CASSGGDWTEAFF. For the CDR3, the DNA is TGTGCCAGCAGTGGGGGGGACTGGACTGAAGCTTTCTTT. The V gene is TRBV2, the J gene TRBJ1-1; perhaps TRBD1 as D (5 bases). CDR3 length equals 13 residues. Germline CDR1 reads SNHLY; CDR2 reads FYNNEI. V was trimmed by 4 bases and J by 5 bases, leaving 11 bases between them.

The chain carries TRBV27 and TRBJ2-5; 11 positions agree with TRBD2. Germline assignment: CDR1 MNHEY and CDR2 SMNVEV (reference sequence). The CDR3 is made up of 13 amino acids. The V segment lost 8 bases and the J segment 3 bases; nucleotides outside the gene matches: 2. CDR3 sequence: CASGTSGKETQYF. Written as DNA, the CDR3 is TGTGCCAGCGGGACTAGCGGAAAAGAGACCCAGTACTTC.

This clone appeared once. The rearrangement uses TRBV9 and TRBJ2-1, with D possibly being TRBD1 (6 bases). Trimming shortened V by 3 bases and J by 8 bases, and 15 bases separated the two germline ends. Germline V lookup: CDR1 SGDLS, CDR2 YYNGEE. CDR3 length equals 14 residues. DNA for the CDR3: TGTGCCAGCAGCGCCCCGGGACCAGGGGATGAGCAGTTCTTC. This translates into CASSAPGPGDEQFF. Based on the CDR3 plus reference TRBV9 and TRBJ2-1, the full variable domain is DSGVTQTPKHLITATGQRVTLRCSPRSGDLSVYWYQQSLDQGLQFLIQYYNGEERAKGNILERFSAQQFPDLHSELNLSSLELGDSALYFCASSAPGPGDEQFFGPGTRLTVL.

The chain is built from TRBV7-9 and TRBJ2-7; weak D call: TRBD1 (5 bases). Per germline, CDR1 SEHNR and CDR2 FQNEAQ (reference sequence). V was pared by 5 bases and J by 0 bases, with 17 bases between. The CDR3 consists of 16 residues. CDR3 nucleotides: TGTGCCAGCAGCGCCGTGGCGGACATCTCCTCCTACGAGCAGTACTTC. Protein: CASSAVADISSYEQYF.

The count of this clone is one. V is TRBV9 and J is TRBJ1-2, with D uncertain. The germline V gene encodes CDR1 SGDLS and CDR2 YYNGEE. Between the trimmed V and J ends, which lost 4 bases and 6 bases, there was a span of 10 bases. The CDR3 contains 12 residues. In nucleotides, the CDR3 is TGTGCCAGCAGCTCGCGAAAGGATGGCTACACCTTC. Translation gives CASSSRKDGYTF.

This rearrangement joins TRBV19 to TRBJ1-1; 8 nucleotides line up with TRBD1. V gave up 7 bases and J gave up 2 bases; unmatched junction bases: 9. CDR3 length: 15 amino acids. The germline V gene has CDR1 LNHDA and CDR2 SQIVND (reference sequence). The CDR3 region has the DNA TGTGCCAGTAAGGGGCAGGGGGCGACTAACACTGAAGCTTTCTTT. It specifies CASKGQGATNTEAFF.

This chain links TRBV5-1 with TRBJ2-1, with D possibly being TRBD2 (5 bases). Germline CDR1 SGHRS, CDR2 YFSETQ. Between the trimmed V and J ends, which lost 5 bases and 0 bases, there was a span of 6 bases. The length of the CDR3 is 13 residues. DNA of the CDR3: TGCGCCAGCAGGGGGAGCTCCTACAATGAGCAGTTCTTC. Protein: CASRGSSYNEQFF.

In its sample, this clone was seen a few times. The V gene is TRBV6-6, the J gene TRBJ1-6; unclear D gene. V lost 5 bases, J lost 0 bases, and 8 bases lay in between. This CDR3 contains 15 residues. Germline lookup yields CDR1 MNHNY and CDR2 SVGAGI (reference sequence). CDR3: CASSPLDSYNSPLHF. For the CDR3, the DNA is TGTGCCAGCAGTCCACTCGACTCCTATAATTCACCCCTCCACTTT.

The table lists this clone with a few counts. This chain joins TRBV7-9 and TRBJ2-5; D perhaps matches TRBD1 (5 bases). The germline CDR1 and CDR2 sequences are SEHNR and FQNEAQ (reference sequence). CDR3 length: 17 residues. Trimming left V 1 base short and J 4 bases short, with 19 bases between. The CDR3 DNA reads TGTGCCAGCAGCTTAGGGCCGGACGGGTGGGGCAGAGAGACCCAGTACTTC. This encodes CASSLGPDGWGRETQYF.

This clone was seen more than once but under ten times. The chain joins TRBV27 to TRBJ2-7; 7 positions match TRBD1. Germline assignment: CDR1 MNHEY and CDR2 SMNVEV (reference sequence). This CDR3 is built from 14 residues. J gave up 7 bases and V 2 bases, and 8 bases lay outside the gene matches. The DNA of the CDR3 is TGTGCCAGCAGTTTAAGGACAGGACTGATAGAGCAGTACTTC. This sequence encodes CASSLRTGLIEQYF.

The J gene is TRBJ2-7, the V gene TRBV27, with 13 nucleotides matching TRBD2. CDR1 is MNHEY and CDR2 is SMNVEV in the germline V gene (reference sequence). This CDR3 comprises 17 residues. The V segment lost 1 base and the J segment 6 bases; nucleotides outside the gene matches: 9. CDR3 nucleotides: TGTGCCAGCAGTTTATTCGGACTAGCGGGGGTACTTCTCGAGCAGTACTTC. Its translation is CASSLFGLAGVLLEQYF.

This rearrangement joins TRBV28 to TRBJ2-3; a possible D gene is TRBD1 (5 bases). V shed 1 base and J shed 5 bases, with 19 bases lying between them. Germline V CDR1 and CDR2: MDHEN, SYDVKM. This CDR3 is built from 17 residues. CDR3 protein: CASSLFIGERIQDTQYF. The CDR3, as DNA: TGTGCCAGCAGTTTATTTATAGGGGAACGAATCCAAGATACGCAGTATTTT.

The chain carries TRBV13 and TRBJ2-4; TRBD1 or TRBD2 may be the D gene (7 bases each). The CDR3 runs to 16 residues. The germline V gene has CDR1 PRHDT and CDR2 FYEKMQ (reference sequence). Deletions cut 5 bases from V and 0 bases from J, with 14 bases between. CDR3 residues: CASSRTGEGAKNIQYF. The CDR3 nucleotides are TGTGCCAGCAGCAGAACAGGGGAGGGAGCCAAAAACATTCAGTACTTC.

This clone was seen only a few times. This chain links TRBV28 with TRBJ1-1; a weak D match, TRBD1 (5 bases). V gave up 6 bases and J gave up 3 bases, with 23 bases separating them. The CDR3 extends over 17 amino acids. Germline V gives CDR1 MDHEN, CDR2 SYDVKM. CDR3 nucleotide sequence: TGTGCCAGCAGCCTATCGGGGAATCGGGACTTAGACACTGAAGCTTTCTTT. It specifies CASSLSGNRDLDTEAFF.

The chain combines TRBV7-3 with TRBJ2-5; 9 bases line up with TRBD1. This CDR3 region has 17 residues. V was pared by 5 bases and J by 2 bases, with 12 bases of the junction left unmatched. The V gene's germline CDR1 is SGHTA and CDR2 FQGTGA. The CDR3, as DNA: TGTGCCAGCAGCACCCACACCGGGACAGGGCGTCAAGAGACCCAGTACTTC. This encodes CASSTHTGTGRQETQYF.

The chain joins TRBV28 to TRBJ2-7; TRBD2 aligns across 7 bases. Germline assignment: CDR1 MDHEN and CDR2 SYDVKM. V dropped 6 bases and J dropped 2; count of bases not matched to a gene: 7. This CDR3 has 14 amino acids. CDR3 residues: CASRPGRRAYEQYF. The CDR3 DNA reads TGTGCCAGCAGACCCGGGAGGAGGGCCTACGAGCAGTACTTC.

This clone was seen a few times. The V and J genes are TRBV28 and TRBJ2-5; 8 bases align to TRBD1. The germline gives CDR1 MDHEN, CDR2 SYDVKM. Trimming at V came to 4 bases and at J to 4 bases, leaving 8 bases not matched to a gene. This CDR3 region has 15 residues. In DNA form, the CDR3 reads TGTGCCAGCAGTTCCTCCGGACAGGGCCCAGAGACCCAGTACTTC. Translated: CASSSSGQGPETQYF.

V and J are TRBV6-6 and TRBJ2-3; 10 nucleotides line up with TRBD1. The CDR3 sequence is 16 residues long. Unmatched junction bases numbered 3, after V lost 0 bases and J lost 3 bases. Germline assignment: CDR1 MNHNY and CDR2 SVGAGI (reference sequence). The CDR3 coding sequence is TGTGCCAGCAGTTACTCGGGACAGGGGCGTACAGATACGCAGTATTTT. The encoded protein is CASSYSGQGRTDTQYF.

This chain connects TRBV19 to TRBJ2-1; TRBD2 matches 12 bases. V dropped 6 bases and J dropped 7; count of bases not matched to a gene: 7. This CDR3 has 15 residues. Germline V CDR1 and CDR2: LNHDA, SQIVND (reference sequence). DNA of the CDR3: TGTGCCAGTAGCCAACTAGCGGGAGGAGTAAATGAGCAGTTCTTC. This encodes CASSQLAGGVNEQFF.

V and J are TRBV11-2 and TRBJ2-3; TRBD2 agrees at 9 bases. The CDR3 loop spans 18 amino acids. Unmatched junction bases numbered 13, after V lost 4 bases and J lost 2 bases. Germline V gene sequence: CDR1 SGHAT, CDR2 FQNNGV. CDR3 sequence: CASSSSMAGGRNTDTQYF. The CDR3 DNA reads TGTGCCAGCAGCTCCTCGATGGCGGGAGGGCGAAACACAGATACGCAGTATTTT.

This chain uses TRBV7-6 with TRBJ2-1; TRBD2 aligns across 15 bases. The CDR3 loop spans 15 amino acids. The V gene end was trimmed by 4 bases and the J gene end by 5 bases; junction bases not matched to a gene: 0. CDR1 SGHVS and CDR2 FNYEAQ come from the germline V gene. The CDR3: CASSWTSGRDNEQFF. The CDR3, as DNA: TGTGCCAGCAGCTGGACTAGCGGGAGGGACAATGAGCAGTTCTTC.

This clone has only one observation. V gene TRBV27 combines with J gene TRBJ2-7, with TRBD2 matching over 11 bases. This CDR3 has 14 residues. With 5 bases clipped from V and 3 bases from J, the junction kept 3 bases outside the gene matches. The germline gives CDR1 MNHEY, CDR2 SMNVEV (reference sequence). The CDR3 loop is CASSTGLAVYEQYF. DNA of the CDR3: TGTGCCAGCAGTACGGGACTAGCGGTCTACGAGCAGTACTTC.

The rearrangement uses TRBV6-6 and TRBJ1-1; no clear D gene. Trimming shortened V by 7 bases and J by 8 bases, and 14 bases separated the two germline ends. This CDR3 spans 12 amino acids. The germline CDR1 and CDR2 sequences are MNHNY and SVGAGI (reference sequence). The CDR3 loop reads CASNPEGGEAFF. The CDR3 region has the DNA TGTGCCAGCAACCCCGAGGGAGGGGAAGCTTTCTTT.

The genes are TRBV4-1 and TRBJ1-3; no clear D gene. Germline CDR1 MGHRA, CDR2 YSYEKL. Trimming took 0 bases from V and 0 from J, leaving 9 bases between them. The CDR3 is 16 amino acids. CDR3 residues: CASSQDTTDSGNTIYF. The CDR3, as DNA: TGCGCCAGCAGCCAAGATACCACAGACTCTGGAAACACCATATATTTT.

The CDR3 loop is CSVGGSPGGTEAFF. CDR3 bases: TGCAGCGTTGGTGGATCCCCGGGGGGCACTGAAGCTTTCTTT. The rearrangement joins TRBV29-1 to TRBJ1-1; a weak D match, TRBD1 (5 bases). Trimming removed 4 bases from V and 4 bases from J, with 16 bases in between. The CDR3 is made up of 14 amino acids. The germline V gene encodes CDR1 SQVTM and CDR2 ANQGSEA.

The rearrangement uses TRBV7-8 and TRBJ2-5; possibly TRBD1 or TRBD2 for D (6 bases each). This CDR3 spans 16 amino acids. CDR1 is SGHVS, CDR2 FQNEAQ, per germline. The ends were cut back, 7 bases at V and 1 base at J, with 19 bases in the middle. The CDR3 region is CASNPWGAGTQETQYF. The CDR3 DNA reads TGTGCCAGCAACCCCTGGGGGGCGGGGACCCAAGAGACCCAGTACTTC.